This TCR beta chain was identified in a study of blood T cells in healthy people across ages. CDR1 and CDR2 (germline): ENHRY, SYGVKD. The V gene end was trimmed by 4 bases and the J gene end by 1 base; junction bases not matched to a gene: 4. The CDR3 sequence is 14 residues long. Alongside a J-beta primer mix, a sample-barcoded 5' primer served in a second PCR lasting roughly 6 to 11 cycles. TCRdb reanalysed the 5' RACE reads using MiXCR and keeps one entry per CDR3 protein. The sample contains almost 300,000 distinct CDR3 sequences, 25% to 30% of which appear only once. Study-wide points: Strong correlation was found linking TCR beta diversity to naive T cell percentage.

This clonotype turned up a few times. Its antigen is unknown. The sequence was collected from a woman in her 70s in good health. The rearrangement uses TRBV10-3 and TRBJ2-7; 7 bases fit TRBD2. The sample comprised blood. DNA of the CDR3: TGTGCCATCAGTGTGGGCGGGAGTTCCTACGAGCAGTACTTC. Protein product: CAISVGGSSYEQYF.